This section outlines one T cell receptor beta chain sequence together with its context. This sample was included in a study of OX40 agonist ivuxolimab in advanced cancers. Study background: Cohort: roughly 80% men, mean age 60, aged about 20 to 80.

Data came from immunoSEQ multiplex PCR; TCRdb stores just in-frame clones and leaves some out. The data hold some 100,000 clones, with about 92% observed a single time. Germline assignment: CDR1 MGHRA and CDR2 YSYEKL. V lost 0 bases to trimming and J lost 7 bases, with 10 bases between them. The CDR3 runs 14 residues. The sequencing used CD4+ or CD8+ T cells sorted from blood, collected in a trial of the OX40 agonist ivuxolimab. V usage is TRBV4-1 and J usage is TRBJ1-5, with D possibly being TRBD1 (6 bases). The clonotype originates from an adult with an advanced solid tumor such as melanoma, head and neck, liver or kidney cancer. This CDR3 is CASSQDPGAQPQHF. The DNA for the CDR3 is TGCGCCAGCAGCCAAGATCCAGGGGCCCAGCCCCAGCATTTT.